The 16 T cell receptor beta chains listed next were all sequenced from one sample in a study of OX40 agonist ivuxolimab in advanced cancers. To prepare the library, the immunoSEQ multiplex PCR assay was applied. TCRdb holds this immuneACCESS table with in-frame rearrangements only. Some clones are missing; in checked studies, unresolved V genes explain under half, and the rest has no known cause. The sample includes approximately 79,000 clones, with 65% to 90% observed a single time. The biggest ten clones account for 3.1% of the sample. The specimen was CD4+ or CD8+ T cells sorted from blood, collected in a trial of the OX40 agonist ivuxolimab. The receptors were gathered from an adult with an advanced solid tumor such as melanoma, head and neck, liver or kidney cancer.

The chain couples TRBV5-4 to TRBJ2-5, with D possibly called TRBD1 or TRBD2 (5 bases each). The CDR3 is made up of 17 amino acids. V was shortened by 4 bases and J by 5 bases, with 24 bases between the two germline ends. CDR1 and CDR2 from the germline V gene are SGHNT and YYREEE (reference sequence). CDR3 sequence (DNA): TGTGCCAGCAGCCAGAGGTGGGGGACCCGTTCGAGCGAGACCCAGTACTTC. This gives the protein CASSQRWGTRSSETQYF.

CDR3 sequence: CASSFGTGDHEQYF. The CDR3 DNA follows: TGTGCCAGCAGCTTCGGGACAGGGGACCACGAGCAGTACTTC. The chain employs TRBV5-4 and TRBJ2-7; 10 bases are shared with TRBD1. Trimming took 2 bases from V and 5 from J; bases not matched to a gene: 4. The CDR3 sequence is 14 residues long. Per the germline V gene, CDR1 is SGHNT and CDR2 is YYREEE (reference sequence). The whole variable domain, remainder taken from reference TRBV5-4 and TRBJ2-7, is ETGVTQSPTHLIKTRGQQVTLRCSSQSGHNTVSWYQQALGQGPQFIFQYYREEENGRGNFPPRFSGLQFPNYSSELNVNALELDDSALYLCASSFGTGDHEQYFGPGTRLTVT.

Turning to this clone: One end of the junction fails to match germline, which may point to a read error. This chain joins TRBV5-1 and TRBJ2-3; 11 bases agree with TRBD2. Germline V lookup: CDR1 SGHRS, CDR2 YFSETQ. CDR3 length: 17 residues. The chain's CDR3 is CASTESGQRLAGWAYNF. The DNA for the CDR3 is TGCGCCAGCACCGAATCGGGTCAGAGACTAGCGGGATGGGCTTACAATTTT.

This clone was picked up one time. The rearrangement joins TRBV28 to TRBJ2-7, with D possibly being TRBD1 (6 bases). This CDR3 has 16 amino acids. V was clipped by 4 bases and J by 2 bases, with 18 bases between them. From germline, CDR1 is MDHEN and CDR2 SYDVKM. CDR3 region: CASSSYGGRNPYEQYF. CDR3 DNA: TGTGCCAGCAGTTCGTATGGGGGCAGGAATCCCTACGAGCAGTACTTC.

The V call is TRBV5-6, the J call TRBJ2-7; D perhaps matches TRBD2 (6 bases). The CDR3 length is 13 residues. The V gene's germline CDR1 is SGHDT and CDR2 YYEEEE. Between the trimmed V and J ends, which lost 4 bases and 7 bases, there was a span of 15 bases. CDR3 amino acids: CASSGRWAGEQYF. The DNA for the CDR3 is TGTGCCAGCAGCGGGAGATGGGCGGGGGAGCAGTACTTC.

The V and J genes are TRBV4-1 and TRBJ2-3; 12 nucleotides match TRBD2. With 4 bases clipped from V and 3 bases from J, the junction kept 2 bases outside the gene matches. CDR3 length: 15 residues. Per the germline V gene, CDR1 is MGHRA and CDR2 is YSYEKL. This chain's CDR3 is CASSLLAGGTDTQYF. Written as DNA, the CDR3 is TGCGCCAGCAGCCTGCTAGCGGGAGGGACAGATACGCAGTATTTT.

The chain couples TRBV9 to TRBJ1-2; unclear D gene. The V end was cut by 3 bases, the J end by 7 bases, with 4 bases between. CDR1 and CDR2 from the germline V gene are SGDLS and YYNGEE. The length of the CDR3 is 10 residues. CDR3 loop: CASSGPGYTF. CDR3 in DNA: TGTGCCAGCAGCGGCCCTGGCTACACCTTC.

This chain uses TRBV15 with TRBJ2-7; D possibly corresponds to TRBD2 (5 bases). This CDR3 contains 17 residues. Between the trimmed V and J ends, which lost 0 bases and 7 bases, there was a span of 22 bases. CDR1 is LNHNV and CDR2 is YYDKDF in the germline V gene (reference sequence). The CDR3 DNA reads as TGTGCCACCAGCAGAGATTTGGACTCCCTACTCCTACGGGAGCAGTACTTC. Protein: CATSRDLDSLLLREQYF.

V usage is TRBV5-1 and J usage is TRBJ2-5; D is unclear. CDR1 is SGHRS, CDR2 YFSETQ, per germline. V dropped 0 bases and J dropped 3 bases, with 9 bases sitting between them. This CDR3 has 14 amino acids. In DNA form, the CDR3 reads TGCGCCAGCAGCTTGGCCGTGTCCGAAGAGACCCAGTACTTC. It translates to CASSLAVSEETQYF.

The chain carries TRBV28 and TRBJ2-7; D is ambiguous. The V gene lost 3 bases and the J gene lost 3 bases, with 33 bases spanning the gap. This CDR3 region has 21 residues. The germline gives CDR1 MDHEN, CDR2 SYDVKM. CDR3 residues: CASSFSFEALTTVLSGYEQYF. The CDR3 bases are TGTGCCAGCAGTTTTTCATTCGAAGCACTCACGACTGTGCTGAGTGGCTACGAGCAGTACTTC.

This clone showed up just a few times. The chain employs TRBV5-1 and TRBJ1-1, with a tentative D call TRBD1 (6 bases). This CDR3 has 15 amino acids. Trimming removed 4 bases from V and 7 bases from J, with 20 bases in between. Germline lookup yields CDR1 SGHRS and CDR2 YFSETQ. CDR3 bases: TGCGCCAGCAGCACTGGGAGGACAGCGTCGGGTGAAGCTTTCTTT. Its translation is CASSTGRTASGEAFF.

CDR3 nucleotide sequence: TGTGCCAGTAGTATGGGGAGGTGGGGCGACACCGGGGAGCTGTTTTTT. Translation gives CASSMGRWGDTGELFF. The rearrangement uses TRBV19 and TRBJ2-2, with a weak D call TRBD2 (6 bases). Trimming took off 3 bases at V and 3 bases at J, with 14 bases between the two ends. Germline V gene sequence: CDR1 LNHDA, CDR2 SQIVND (reference sequence). CDR3 length: 16 residues.

This chain uses TRBV7-2 with TRBJ1-6; 8 nucleotides line up with TRBD1. Germline V CDR1 and CDR2: SGHTA, FQGNSA. The length of the CDR3 is 15 residues. V shed 5 bases, J shed 9 bases, and the junction held 9 bases outside the gene matches. The CDR3 loop is CASSPRQGKISPLHF. CDR3 nucleotides: TGTGCCAGCAGCCCCCGACAGGGGAAGATTTCACCCCTCCACTTT.

V gene TRBV7-2 combines with J gene TRBJ2-1; unclear D gene. Deletions cut 3 bases from V and 8 bases from J, with 20 bases between. The CDR3 covers 16 residues. Germline V gene data show CDR1 as SGHTA and CDR2 as FQGNSA. The CDR3 region is CASSFIWTALLDEQFF. The CDR3 region has the DNA TGTGCCAGCAGCTTTATCTGGACCGCCCTTTTGGATGAGCAGTTCTTC.

The chain couples TRBV29-1 to TRBJ2-4; tentatively, D is TRBD1 (6 bases). The CDR3 totals 13 residues. Germline V gene data show CDR1 as SQVTM and CDR2 as ANQGSEA. V gave up 1 base and J gave up 7 bases, with 11 bases separating them. The CDR3 coding sequence is TGCAGCGTTGAAGCAGGGGTTGGGAACATTCAGTACTTC. This sequence encodes CSVEAGVGNIQYF.

The chain uses TRBV2 and TRBJ1-2; D remains ambiguous. Trimming removed 8 bases at V and 1 base at J, with 8 bases between. The CDR3 extends over 12 amino acids. The germline V gene has CDR1 SNHLY and CDR2 FYNNEI. The chain's CDR3 is CASEDVNYGYTF. The CDR3 DNA follows: TGTGCCAGCGAGGACGTTAACTATGGCTACACCTTC.